This T cell receptor beta chain derives from a study of spatial heterogeneity in lung cancer. At the level of the study: When available, follow-up PBMC samples taken a median of around two years after resection were sequenced. The study observed each unique TCR and UMI combination more than ten times on average in raw reads. Findings of the study overall: At tumor resection, ubiquitous expanded TCRs were detected in blood more often than later.

Time point denoted: blood at routine non-recurrence follow-up after resection. Material for sequencing was whole RNA from tumor, nontumor lung or frozen PBMC, left unsorted. TCR cDNA molecules each carried a unique molecular identifier. MiXCR was run by TCRdb on the 5' RACE reads, yielding one entry per CDR3 protein. The sample holds some 120,000 distinct CDR3 sequences, approximately 12% seen once. The V and J ends lost 3 bases and 0 bases, in that order; junction bases with no gene match: 2. Looked up from germline, CDR1 is LGHDT and CDR2 is YNNKEL (reference sequence). The CDR3 runs 17 residues. Concerning this clonotype: No antigen is known for it.

The TCR sequence derives from a male donor with early-stage non-small cell lung cancer. The rearrangement joins TRBV3-1 to TRBJ2-1; 13 bases are shared with TRBD2. This material consisted of PBMCs, taken at follow-up. For the CDR3, the DNA is TGTGCCAGCAGCCAGGGACTAGCGGGGAGCTCCTACAATGAGCAGTTCTTC. The encoded protein is CASSQGLAGSSYNEQFF.